The 20 T cell receptor beta chains below were found in one sample sequenced in a study of technical replicates of blood from several donors (TCRdb year 2017). The protocol used for the library was the immunoSEQ multiplex PCR assay. TCRdb provides this immuneACCESS table in a form limited to in-frame rearrangements. Some clones are lacking; in checked studies, under half of them reflect an unresolved V gene, and why the rest are absent is not known. Present in this sample are some 83,000 clones, 90% to 95% of which were seen just once. Jointly, the top ten make up 0.35% to 0.45% of the sample. Sequencing was done on a sample of T cells isolated from PBMCs. The receptors here all came from a human donor in good health.

This CDR3 is CATSKDSFSYNEQFF. The CDR3, as DNA: TGTGCCACCAGCAAGGACAGCTTCTCCTACAATGAGCAGTTCTTC. The genes are TRBV15 and TRBJ2-1; D possibly corresponds to TRBD1 (6 bases). Germline CDR1 reads LNHNV; CDR2 reads YYDKDF (reference sequence). The V end lost 4 bases, the J end lost 0 bases, and 10 bases lay between the germline ends. This CDR3 has 15 amino acids.

The chain recombines TRBV5-8 with TRBJ1-5; weak D call: TRBD1 (5 bases). The CDR3 runs 15 residues. The germline gives CDR1 SGHTS, CDR2 YDEGEE. V was shortened by 0 bases and J by 5 bases, with 12 bases between the two germline ends. The CDR3 here is CASSLVGRGYQPQHF. CDR3 sequence (DNA): TGTGCCAGCAGCTTGGTAGGGAGGGGTTATCAGCCCCAGCATTTT.

This chain joins TRBV28 and TRBJ2-2; a possible D gene is TRBD1 (6 bases). Germline V CDR1 and CDR2: MDHEN, SYDVKM. The germline V and J ends were trimmed by 7 bases and 6 bases, with 21 bases remaining between them. The CDR3 has 16 amino acids. CDR3 bases: TGTGCCAGCACCCACCCGGGACATCTCATCCCCGGGGAGCTGTTTTTT. It encodes CASTHPGHLIPGELFF. The whole variable domain, filled in from reference TRBV28 and TRBJ2-2, reads DVKVTQSSRYLVKRTGEKVFLECVQDMDHENMFWYRQDPGLGLRLIYFSYDVKMKEKGDIPEGYSVSREKKERFSLILESASTNQTSMYLCASTHPGHLIPGELFFGEGSRLTVL.

The rearrangement uses TRBV25-1 and TRBJ1-1; D unresolved. The germline gives CDR1 MGHDK, CDR2 SYGVNS. V was clipped by 5 bases and J by 4 bases, with 11 bases between them. There are 13 residues in the CDR3. This chain's CDR3 is CASSSSGSTEAFF. CDR3 DNA sequence: TGTGCCAGCAGTAGTTCGGGATCCACTGAAGCTTTCTTT.

The chain is built from TRBV7-2 and TRBJ2-3; possibly TRBD2 for D (6 bases). V was shortened by 5 bases and J by 0 bases, with 12 bases between the two germline ends. Germline V gene lookup returns CDR1 SGHTA and CDR2 FQGNSA. The CDR3 length is 15 residues. This chain's CDR3 is CASSRSGTSTDTQYF. Written as DNA, the CDR3 is TGTGCCAGCAGCCGTTCGGGGACTAGCACAGATACGCAGTATTTT.

Of note for this clone: At one boundary the junction diverges from the germline segment, which might be a read error. The gene calls are TRBV6-1 and TRBJ1-4, with 8 positions matching TRBD1. CDR3 size: 14 residues. CDR1 is MNHNS and CDR2 is SASEGT in the germline V gene. The CDR3 spells CASGDRGADEKLFF. The CDR3 DNA reads TGTGCCAGCGGTGACAGGGGAGCGGATGAAAAACTGTTTTTT.

The chain is built from TRBV11-3 and TRBJ2-7; TRBD2 agrees at 11 bases. Unmatched junction bases numbered 13, after V lost 0 bases and J lost 0 bases. The germline gives CDR1 SGHNT, CDR2 YENEEA. The CDR3 has 20 residues. CDR3 sequence reads: CASSLERWLAGGLSSYEQYF. Written as DNA, the CDR3 is TGTGCCAGCAGCTTAGAGAGGTGGCTAGCGGGAGGACTTAGCTCCTACGAGCAGTACTTC.

This clone was found once. The genes are TRBV7-2 and TRBJ2-5, with TRBD2 as a possible D gene (6 bases). The ends were cut back, 5 bases at V and 1 base at J, with 11 bases in the middle. The CDR3 sequence is 14 residues long. Germline V CDR1 and CDR2: SGHTA, FQGNSA. The CDR3 nucleotides read TGTGCCAGCAGCGGGGGGTGGGGCCAAGAGACCCAGTACTTC. It yields the protein CASSGGWGQETQYF.

This chain uses TRBV7-2 with TRBJ1-1, with D unresolved. The V end was cut by 7 bases, the J end by 1 base, with 13 bases between. Germline CDR1 is SGHTA and CDR2 is FQGNSA. The CDR3 loop spans 14 amino acids. CDR3 sequence: CASTTWARNTEAFF. The CDR3 nucleotides read TGTGCCAGCACCACGTGGGCCAGGAACACTGAAGCTTTCTTT.

This clone was recorded only once. The chain recombines TRBV9 with TRBJ1-1; 7 bases match TRBD1. The germline gives CDR1 SGDLS, CDR2 YYNGEE. J lost 6 bases, V lost 2 bases, and 4 bases had no gene match. CDR3 length equals 13 residues. CDR3 region: CASSVIDRAEAFF. The DNA for the CDR3 is TGTGCCAGCAGCGTTATAGACAGGGCTGAAGCTTTCTTT. Drawing the rest from reference TRBV9 and TRBJ1-1, the complete variable domain is DSGVTQTPKHLITATGQRVTLRCSPRSGDLSVYWYQQSLDQGLQFLIQYYNGEERAKGNILERFSAQQFPDLHSELNLSSLELGDSALYFCASSVIDRAEAFFGQGTRLTVV.

V and J are TRBV25-1 and TRBJ2-1, with 10 positions matching TRBD2. The CDR3 is 18 residues long. With 3 bases clipped from V and 8 bases from J, the junction kept 16 bases outside the gene matches. Germline V CDR1 and CDR2: MGHDK, SYGVNS. CDR3 residues: CASSDLGLAVGSFDEQFF. Written as DNA, the CDR3 is TGTGCCAGCAGTGACCTAGGACTAGCGGTAGGATCATTCGATGAGCAGTTCTTC.

There are a few counts of this clone. This chain joins TRBV7-2 and TRBJ2-7, with 10 nucleotides matching TRBD1. The V gene's germline CDR1 is SGHTA and CDR2 FQGNSA. V gave up 5 bases and J gave up 3 bases; unmatched junction bases: 7. The CDR3 loop spans 15 amino acids. CDR3 amino acids: CASSRDRGVIYEQYF. The DNA of the CDR3 is TGTGCCAGCAGCAGGGACAGGGGAGTTATCTACGAGCAGTACTTC.

Details on this clone: One junction end disagrees with the germline gene, perhaps due to a read error. The J gene is TRBJ2-7, the V gene TRBV7-9; 11 positions match TRBD2. Germline V lookup: CDR1 SEHNR, CDR2 FQNEAQ (reference sequence). The CDR3 length is 14 residues. The CDR3 DNA reads TGTGCCAGCAGCCTAGCGGGAGGTAAATACGAGCAGTACTTC. Its translation is CASSLAGGKYEQYF.

There are a few counts of this clone. The chain is built from TRBV4-1 and TRBJ1-5; 8 nucleotides line up with TRBD1. After removal of 6 bases from V and 6 bases from J, the junction contained 10 bases not matched to a gene. The CDR3 is 15 residues long. Germline values: CDR1 MGHRA, CDR2 YSYEKL. The CDR3 sequence: CASSIQGEAFQPQHF. The CDR3 DNA reads TGCGCCAGCAGTATACAGGGGGAGGCTTTTCAGCCCCAGCATTTT.

This chain links TRBV11-2 with TRBJ2-5; TRBD2 might be the D (6 bases). CDR3 size: 15 residues. V lost 1 base and J lost 2, with 11 bases in between. CDR1 is SGHAT and CDR2 is FQNNGV in the germline V gene. CDR3 sequence reads: CASSLGGGRQETQYF. The CDR3 bases are TGTGCCAGCAGCTTAGGTGGGGGGAGGCAAGAGACCCAGTACTTC.

The chain links TRBV23-1 to TRBJ1-1; D perhaps matches TRBD1 (6 bases). TRBV23-1 is flagged as an ORF with uncertain function. This CDR3 spans 16 amino acids. V lost 0 bases and J lost 5, with 16 bases in between. The CDR3 DNA sequence: TGCGCCAGCAGTCAATCGTTCGGGACACTAGAAACTGAAGCTTTCTTT. The encoded protein is CASSQSFGTLETEAFF.

J is TRBJ2-7 and V is TRBV13, with a weak D call TRBD2 (5 bases). Germline assignment: CDR1 PRHDT and CDR2 FYEKMQ (reference sequence). V gave up 5 bases and J gave up 1 base, with 12 bases separating them. CDR3 length: 14 residues. For the CDR3, the DNA is TGTGCCAGCAGCGCCACCCGGGATTCCTACGAGCAGTACTTC. It codes for CASSATRDSYEQYF.

This chain links TRBV9 with TRBJ2-7, with TRBD2 matching 8 bases. The CDR3 runs to 14 residues. V shed 1 base and J 3 bases; nucleotides not matched to a gene: 3. CDR1 SGDLS and CDR2 YYNGEE come from the germline V gene. DNA for the CDR3: TGTGCCAGCAGCGTAAGCGGGAGAGTCTACGAGCAGTACTTC. The encoded protein is CASSVSGRVYEQYF.

The chain carries TRBV9 and TRBJ2-5, with 7 bases lining up with TRBD2. The germline gives CDR1 SGDLS, CDR2 YYNGEE. V trimming: 3 bases; J trimming: 2 bases; junction bases outside the gene matches: 4. The CDR3 runs 14 residues. The CDR3 nucleotides are TGTGCCAGCAGCGCCTTAGCGGGTCAAGAGACCCAGTACTTC. Translating gives CASSALAGQETQYF.

The V call is TRBV7-3, the J call TRBJ1-1; D not resolved. Trimming left V 1 base short and J 5 bases short, with 11 bases between. Germline V gene sequence: CDR1 SGHTA, CDR2 FQGTGA. The CDR3 has 14 residues. CDR3 coding DNA: TGTGCCAGCAGCTTAAAGGGCGGCGGGACTGAAGCTTTCTTT. Its translation is CASSLKGGGTEAFF.